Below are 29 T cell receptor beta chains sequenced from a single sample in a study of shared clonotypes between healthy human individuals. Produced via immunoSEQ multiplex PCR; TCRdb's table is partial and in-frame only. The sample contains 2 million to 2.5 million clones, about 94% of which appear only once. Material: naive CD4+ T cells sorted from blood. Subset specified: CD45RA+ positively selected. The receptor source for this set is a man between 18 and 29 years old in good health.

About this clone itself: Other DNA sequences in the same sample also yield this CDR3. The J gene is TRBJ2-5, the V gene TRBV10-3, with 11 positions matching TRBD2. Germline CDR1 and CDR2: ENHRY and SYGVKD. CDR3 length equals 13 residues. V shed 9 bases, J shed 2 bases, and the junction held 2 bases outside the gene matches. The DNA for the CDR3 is TGTGCCATTGGGACTAGCGGACAAGAGACCCAGTACTTC. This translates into CAIGTSGQETQYF.

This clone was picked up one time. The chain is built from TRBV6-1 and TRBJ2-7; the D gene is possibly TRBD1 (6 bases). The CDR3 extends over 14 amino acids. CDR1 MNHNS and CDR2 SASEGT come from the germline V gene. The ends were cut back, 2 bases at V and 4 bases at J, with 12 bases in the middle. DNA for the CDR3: TGTGCCAGCAGTGAATATCAGGGGCCTTACGAGCAGTACTTC. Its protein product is CASSEYQGPYEQYF.

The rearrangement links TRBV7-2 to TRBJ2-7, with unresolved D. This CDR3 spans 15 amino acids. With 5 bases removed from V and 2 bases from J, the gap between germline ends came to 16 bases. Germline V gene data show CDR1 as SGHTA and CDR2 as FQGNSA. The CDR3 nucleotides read TGTGCCAGCAGCCCAGGACCCGGAAGGGCCTACGAGCAGTACTTC. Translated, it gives CASSPGPGRAYEQYF.

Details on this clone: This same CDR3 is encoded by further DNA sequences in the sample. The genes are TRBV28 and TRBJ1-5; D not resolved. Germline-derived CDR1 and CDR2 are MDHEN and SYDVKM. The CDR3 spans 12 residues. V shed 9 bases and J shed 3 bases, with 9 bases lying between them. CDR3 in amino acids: CASRSTNQPQHF. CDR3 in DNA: TGTGCCAGTCGCAGTACCAATCAGCCCCAGCATTTT.

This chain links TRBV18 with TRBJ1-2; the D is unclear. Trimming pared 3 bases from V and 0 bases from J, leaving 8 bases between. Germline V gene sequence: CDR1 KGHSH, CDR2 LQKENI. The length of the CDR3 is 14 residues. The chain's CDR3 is CASSPLDANYGYTF. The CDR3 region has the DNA TGTGCCAGCTCACCTTTGGATGCTAACTATGGCTACACCTTC.

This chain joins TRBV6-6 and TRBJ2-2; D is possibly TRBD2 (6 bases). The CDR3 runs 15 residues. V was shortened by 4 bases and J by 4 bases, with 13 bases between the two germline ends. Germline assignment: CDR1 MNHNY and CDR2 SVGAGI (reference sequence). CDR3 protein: CASSSLPSATGELFF. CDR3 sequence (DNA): TGTGCCAGCAGTTCTTTACCTAGCGCCACCGGGGAGCTGTTTTTT.

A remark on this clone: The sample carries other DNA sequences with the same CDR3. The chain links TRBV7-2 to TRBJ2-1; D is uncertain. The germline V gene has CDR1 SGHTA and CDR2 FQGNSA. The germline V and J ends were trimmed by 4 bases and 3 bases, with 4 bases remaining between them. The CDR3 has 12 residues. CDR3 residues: CASSSNYNEQFF. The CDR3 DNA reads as TGTGCCAGCAGCTCCAACTACAATGAGCAGTTCTTC.

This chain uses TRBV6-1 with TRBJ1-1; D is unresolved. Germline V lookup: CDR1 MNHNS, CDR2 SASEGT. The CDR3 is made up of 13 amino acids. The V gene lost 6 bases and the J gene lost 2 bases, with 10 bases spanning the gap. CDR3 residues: CASRMGENTEAFF. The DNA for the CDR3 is TGTGCCAGCAGGATGGGTGAAAACACTGAAGCTTTCTTT.

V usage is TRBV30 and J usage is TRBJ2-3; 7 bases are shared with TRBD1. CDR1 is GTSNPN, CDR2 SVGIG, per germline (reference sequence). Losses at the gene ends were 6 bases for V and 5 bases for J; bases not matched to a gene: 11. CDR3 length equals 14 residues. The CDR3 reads CACKQGQPIDTQYF. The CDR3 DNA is TGTGCCTGTAAACAGGGACAGCCTATAGATACGCAGTATTTT. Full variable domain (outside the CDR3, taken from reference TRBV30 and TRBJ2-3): SQTIHQWPATLVQPVGSPLSLECTVEGTSNPNLYWYRQAAGRGLQLLFYSVGIGQISSEVPQNLSASRPQDRQFILSSKKLLLSDSGFYLCACKQGQPIDTQYFGPGTRLTVL.

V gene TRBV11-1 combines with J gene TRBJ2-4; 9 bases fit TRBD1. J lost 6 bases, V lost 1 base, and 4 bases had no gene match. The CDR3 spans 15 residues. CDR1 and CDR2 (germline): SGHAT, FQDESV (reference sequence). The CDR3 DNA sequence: TGTGCCAGCAGCTTAGAGACAGGGGGACCAAACATTCAGTACTTC. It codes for CASSLETGGPNIQYF.

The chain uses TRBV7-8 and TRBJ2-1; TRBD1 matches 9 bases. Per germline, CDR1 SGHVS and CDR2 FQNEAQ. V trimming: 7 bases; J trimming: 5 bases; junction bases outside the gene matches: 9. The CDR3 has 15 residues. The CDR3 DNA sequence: TGTGCCAGCACCGACAGGGGGGAAAAAAACAATGAGCAGTTCTTC. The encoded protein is CASTDRGEKNNEQFF.

The DNA for the CDR3 is TGCGCCAGCAGCTTGGAAGGTAGCGGGAGCCACGAGCAGTACTTC. Translation gives CASSLEGSGSHEQYF. This chain connects TRBV5-1 to TRBJ2-7; TRBD2 agrees at 9 bases. V lost 0 bases and J lost 5; bases outside the gene matches: 6. Germline values: CDR1 SGHRS, CDR2 YFSETQ. The CDR3 is 15 amino acids. Variable domain in full (rest from reference TRBV5-1 and TRBJ2-7): KAGVTQTPRYLIKTRGQQVTLSCSPISGHRSVSWYQQTPGQGLQFLFEYFSETQRNKGNFPGRFSGRQFSNSRSEMNVSTLELGDSALYLCASSLEGSGSHEQYFGPGTRLTVT.

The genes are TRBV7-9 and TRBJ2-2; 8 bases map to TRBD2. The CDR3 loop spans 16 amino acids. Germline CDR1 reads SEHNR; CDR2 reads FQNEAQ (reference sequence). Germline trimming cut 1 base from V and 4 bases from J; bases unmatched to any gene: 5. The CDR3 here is CASSLERTSSTGELFF. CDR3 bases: TGTGCCAGCAGCTTAGAACGGACTAGCTCCACCGGGGAGCTGTTTTTT.

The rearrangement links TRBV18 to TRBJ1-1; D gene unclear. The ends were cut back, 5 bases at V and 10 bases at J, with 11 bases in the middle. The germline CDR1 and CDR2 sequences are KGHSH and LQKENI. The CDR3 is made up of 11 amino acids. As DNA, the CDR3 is TGTGCCAGCTCAGATCGGGGTGGAGCTTTCTTT. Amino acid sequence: CASSDRGGAFF. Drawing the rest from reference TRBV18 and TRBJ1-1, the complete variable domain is NAGVMQNPRHLVRRRGQEARLRCSPMKGHSHVYWYRQLPEEGLKFMVYLQKENIIDESGMPKERFSAEFPKEGPSILRIQQVVRGDSAAYFCASSDRGGAFFGQGTRLTVV.

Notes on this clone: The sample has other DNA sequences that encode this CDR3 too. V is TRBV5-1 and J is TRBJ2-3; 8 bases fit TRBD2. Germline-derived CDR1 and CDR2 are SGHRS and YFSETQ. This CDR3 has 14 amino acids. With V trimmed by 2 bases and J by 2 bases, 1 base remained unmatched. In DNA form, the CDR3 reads TGCGCCAGCAGCTTAGCGGGAGACACAGATACGCAGTATTTT. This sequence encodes CASSLAGDTDTQYF.

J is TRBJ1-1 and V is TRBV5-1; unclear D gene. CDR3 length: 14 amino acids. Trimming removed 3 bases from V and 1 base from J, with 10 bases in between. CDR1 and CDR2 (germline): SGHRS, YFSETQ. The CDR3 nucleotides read TGCGCCAGCAGCTACCGGGGTCCGAACACTGAAGCTTTCTTT. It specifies CASSYRGPNTEAFF.

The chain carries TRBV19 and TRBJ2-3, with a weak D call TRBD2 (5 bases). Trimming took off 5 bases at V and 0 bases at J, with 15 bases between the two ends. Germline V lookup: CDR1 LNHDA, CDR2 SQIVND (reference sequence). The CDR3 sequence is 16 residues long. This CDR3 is CASSGRGGYSTDTQYF. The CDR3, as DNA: TGTGCCAGTAGTGGCCGAGGCGGGTACAGCACAGATACGCAGTATTTT. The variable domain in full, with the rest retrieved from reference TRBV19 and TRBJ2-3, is DGGITQSPKYLFRKEGQNVTLSCEQNLNHDAMYWYRQDPGQGLRLIYYSQIVNDFQKGDIAEGYSVSREKKESFPLTVTSAQKNPTAFYLCASSGRGGYSTDTQYFGPGTRLTVL.

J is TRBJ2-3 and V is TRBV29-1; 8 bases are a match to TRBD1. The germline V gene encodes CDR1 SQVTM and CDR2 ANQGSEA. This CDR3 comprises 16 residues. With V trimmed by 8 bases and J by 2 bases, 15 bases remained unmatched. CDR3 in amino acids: CSTNRLQGDSTDTQYF. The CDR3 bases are TGCAGCACAAACCGGTTACAGGGGGACTCCACAGATACGCAGTATTTT.

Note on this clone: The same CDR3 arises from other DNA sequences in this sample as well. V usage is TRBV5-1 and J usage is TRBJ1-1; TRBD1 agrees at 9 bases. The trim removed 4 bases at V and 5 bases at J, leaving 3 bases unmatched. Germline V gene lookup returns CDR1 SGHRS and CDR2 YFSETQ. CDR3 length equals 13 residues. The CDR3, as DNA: TGCGCCAGCAGCGCGACAGGGGGAACTGAAGCTTTCTTT. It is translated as CASSATGGTEAFF.

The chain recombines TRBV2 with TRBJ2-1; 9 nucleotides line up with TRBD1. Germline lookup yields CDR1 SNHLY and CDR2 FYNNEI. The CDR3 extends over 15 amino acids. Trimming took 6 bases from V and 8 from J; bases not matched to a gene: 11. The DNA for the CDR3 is TGTGCCAGCAGGAGGACAGGGGTCCCCAATGATGAGCAGTTCTTC. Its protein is CASRRTGVPNDEQFF.

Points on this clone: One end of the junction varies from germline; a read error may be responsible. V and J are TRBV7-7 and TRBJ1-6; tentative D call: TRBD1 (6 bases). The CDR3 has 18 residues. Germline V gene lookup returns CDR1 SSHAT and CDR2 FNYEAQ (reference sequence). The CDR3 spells CASSSGGPNAPYNSPLHF. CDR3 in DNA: TGTGCTAGCAGCTCGGGGGGGCCGAATGCTCCCTATAATTCACCCCTCCACTTT.

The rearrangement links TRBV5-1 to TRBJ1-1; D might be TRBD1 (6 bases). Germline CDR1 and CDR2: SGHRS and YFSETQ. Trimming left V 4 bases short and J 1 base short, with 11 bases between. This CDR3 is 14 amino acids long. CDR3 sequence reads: CASSPTGQNTEAFF. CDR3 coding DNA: TGCGCCAGCAGCCCAACAGGGCAGAACACTGAAGCTTTCTTT. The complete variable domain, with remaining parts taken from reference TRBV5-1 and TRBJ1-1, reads KAGVTQTPRYLIKTRGQQVTLSCSPISGHRSVSWYQQTPGQGLQFLFEYFSETQRNKGNFPGRFSGRQFSNSRSEMNVSTLELGDSALYLCASSPTGQNTEAFFGQGTRLTVV.

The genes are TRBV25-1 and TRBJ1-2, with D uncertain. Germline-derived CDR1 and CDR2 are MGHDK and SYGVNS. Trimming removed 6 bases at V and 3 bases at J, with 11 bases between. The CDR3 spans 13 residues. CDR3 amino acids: CASREGFDYGYTF. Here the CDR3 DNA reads TGTGCCAGCAGGGAGGGATTCGACTATGGCTACACCTTC.

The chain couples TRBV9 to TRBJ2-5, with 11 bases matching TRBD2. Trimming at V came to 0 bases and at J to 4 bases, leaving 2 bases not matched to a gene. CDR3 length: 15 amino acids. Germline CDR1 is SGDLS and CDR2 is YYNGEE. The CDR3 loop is CASSVGLAGSETQYF. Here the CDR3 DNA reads TGTGCCAGCAGCGTAGGACTAGCGGGGTCAGAGACCCAGTACTTC.

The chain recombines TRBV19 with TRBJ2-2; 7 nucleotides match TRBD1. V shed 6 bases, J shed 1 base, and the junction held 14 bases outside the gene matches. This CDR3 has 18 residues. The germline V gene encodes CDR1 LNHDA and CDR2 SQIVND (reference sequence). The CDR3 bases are TGTGCCAGTAGCCACTATCCCCGCAGGGGGATGAACACCGGGGAGCTGTTTTTT. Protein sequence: CASSHYPRRGMNTGELFF. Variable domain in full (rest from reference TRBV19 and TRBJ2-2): DGGITQSPKYLFRKEGQNVTLSCEQNLNHDAMYWYRQDPGQGLRLIYYSQIVNDFQKGDIAEGYSVSREKKESFPLTVTSAQKNPTAFYLCASSHYPRRGMNTGELFFGEGSRLTVL.

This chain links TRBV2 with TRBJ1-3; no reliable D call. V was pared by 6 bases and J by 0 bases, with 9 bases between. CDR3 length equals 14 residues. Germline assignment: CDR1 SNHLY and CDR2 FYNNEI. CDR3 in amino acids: CASRDGYSGNTIYF. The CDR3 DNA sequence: TGTGCCAGCAGGGACGGATACTCTGGAAACACCATATATTTT. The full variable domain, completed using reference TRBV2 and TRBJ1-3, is EPEVTQTPSHQVTQMGQEVILRCVPISNHLYFYWYRQILGQKVEFLVSFYNNEISEKSEIFDDQFSVERPDGSNFTLKIRSTKLEDSAMYFCASRDGYSGNTIYFGEGSWLTVV.

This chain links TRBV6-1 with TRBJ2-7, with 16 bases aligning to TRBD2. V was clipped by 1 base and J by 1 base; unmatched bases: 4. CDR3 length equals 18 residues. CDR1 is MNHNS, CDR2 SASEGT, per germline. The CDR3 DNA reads TGTGCCAGCAGTGAAGATGGGGGACTAGCGGGAGGGTCCTACGAGCAGTACTTC. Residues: CASSEDGGLAGGSYEQYF.

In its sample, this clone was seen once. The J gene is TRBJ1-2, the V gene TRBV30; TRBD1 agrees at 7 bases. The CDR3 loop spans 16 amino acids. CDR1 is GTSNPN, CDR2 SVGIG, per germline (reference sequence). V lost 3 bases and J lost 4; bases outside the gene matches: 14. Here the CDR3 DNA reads TGTGCCTGGAGGGACCTGGACAGGCTCTCTGGCTATGGCTACACCTTC. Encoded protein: CAWRDLDRLSGYGYTF.

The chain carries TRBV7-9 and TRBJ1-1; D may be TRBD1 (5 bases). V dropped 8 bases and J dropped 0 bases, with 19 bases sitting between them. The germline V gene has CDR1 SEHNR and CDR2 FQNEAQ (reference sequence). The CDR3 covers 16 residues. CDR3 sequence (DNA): TGTGCCAGCCAAACACAAGGGGCTCTCATGAACACTGAAGCTTTCTTT. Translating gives CASQTQGALMNTEAFF.